The clone carrying this T cell receptor (beta chain) was detected a few times. Antigen: not known. The sample originates from a study of beta chain features in type 1 diabetes. A single heparinised draw of approximately 0.11 L on average was taken per donor. Overall study results and limits: In cDNA sequencing, cells with high TCR expression could be over-represented. VDJ junctions from type 1 diabetes patients carried fewer insertions and larger deletions. All four CD4+ subsets of Type 1 diabetes patients contained TCRB CDR3s that were moderately but significantly shorter.

Reverse transcription of all isolated RNA meant that expressed TCRB transcripts were sequenced. It was found that naive, central memory and regulatory T cell samples averaged about 3.4 million reads. TCRdb's copy holds only in-frame clones and misses some; the assay was immunoSEQ multiplex PCR. The sample contains around 340,000 clones, around 9.7% of which appear only once. CDR3 length: 12 residues. CDR1 and CDR2 (germline): SQVTM, ANQGSEA. V dropped 7 bases and J dropped 2; count of bases not matched to a gene: 5. Sequencing was carried out using central memory CD4+ T cells from blood. The receptor was derived from a young man with type 1 diabetes. This chain uses TRBV29-1 with TRBJ2-7; 7 bases are shared with TRBD1. The CDR3 sequence is CSAGQATYEQYF. The CDR3 DNA follows: TGCAGCGCAGGACAGGCCACCTACGAGCAGTACTTC.